The 6 T cell receptor beta chains listed next were all sequenced from one sample in a study of Ad26.COV2.S vaccination and SARS-CoV-2 variants. Stated treatment: 19 received Ad26.COV2.S at low or high dose, single or two shots; 5 received placebo; per-sample allocation not given. The study sampled participants on day 63 after the first vaccine or placebo injection. This table comes from immunoSEQ multiplex PCR, and its TCRdb copy is limited to in-frame clones, with some not included. The sample yields hundreds of thousands of clones, roughly 90% seen once. Sequenced here: peripheral blood, sampled in a trial of Ad26.COV2.S vaccine versus placebo. The receptors come from a person between 18 and 65 years old who received the Ad26.COV2.S COVID-19 vaccine or a placebo.

This rearrangement joins TRBV6-1 to TRBJ2-2; D not certain. Germline values: CDR1 MNHNS, CDR2 SASEGT. The V and J ends lost 1 base and 0 bases respectively, with 9 bases between them. The CDR3 sequence is 16 residues long. CDR3 in DNA: TGTGCCAGCAGTGAAGTTGGGCTGGCGAACACCGGGGAGCTGTTTTTT. Translated, it gives CASSEVGLANTGELFF.

The V call is TRBV4-3, the J call TRBJ2-3; tentatively, D is TRBD2 (6 bases). V lost 0 bases, J lost 1 base, and 17 bases lay in between. The V gene's germline CDR1 is LGHNA and CDR2 YSLEER. The CDR3 sequence is 18 residues long. CDR3 region: CASSQDLVSGGRTDTQYF. For the CDR3, the DNA is TGCGCCAGCAGCCAAGATCTTGTTTCCGGGGGTCGCACAGATACGCAGTATTTT.

This chain connects TRBV15 to TRBJ1-1; 7 bases match TRBD1. The V gene end was trimmed by 4 bases and the J gene end by 7 bases; junction bases not matched to a gene: 12. In germline, CDR1 is LNHNV, CDR2 YYDKDF (reference sequence). The CDR3 consists of 15 residues. Here the CDR3 DNA reads TGTGCCACCAGCACAAAACAGGGGCTAGGGGTTGAAGCTTTCTTT. As protein: CATSTKQGLGVEAFF.

This clone was observed a handful of times. The J gene is TRBJ1-5, the V gene TRBV19; D is perhaps TRBD1 (6 bases). This CDR3 has 16 amino acids. Germline CDR1 LNHDA, CDR2 SQIVND (reference sequence). V was trimmed by 2 bases and J by 1 base, leaving 12 bases between them. This CDR3 reads CASSITGGGSNQPQHF. CDR3 DNA: TGTGCCAGTAGTATAACCGGGGGCGGCAGCAATCAGCCCCAGCATTTT.

The genes are TRBV7-9 and TRBJ2-7; TRBD2 matches 11 bases. CDR3 length equals 17 residues. V lost 6 bases and J lost 0; bases outside the gene matches: 10. Germline CDR1 and CDR2: SEHNR and FQNEAQ (reference sequence). The CDR3 DNA sequence: TGTGCCAGCAGTAAAACTAGCGGGGGCCTAAGCTCCTACGAGCAGTACTTC. Its translation is CASSKTSGGLSSYEQYF.

This chain uses TRBV3-1 (or the pseudogene TRBV3-2) with TRBJ1-2; TRBD1 is a possible D gene (5 bases). V lost 5 bases, J lost 8 bases, and 9 bases lay in between. The CDR3 runs to 11 residues. Germline-derived CDR1 and CDR2 are LGHDT and YNNKEL (reference sequence). The CDR3: CASSSGGGYTF. For the CDR3, the DNA is TGTGCCAGCAGCAGTGGGGGGGGCTACACCTTC.